Sequencing of this T cell receptor (beta chain) was carried out in a study of blood T cell repertoires in COVID-19. Study-wide background: Some COVID-19 samples were acute and others convalescent; all came from the United States, Italy and Spain. The cDNA or gDNA used as material had been derived from T cells, B-cell-depleted T cells, or PBMCs.

Study processing details: Amplification from reference gene primers served as the basis for estimated nucleated cell counts. Profiled with immunoSEQ multiplex PCR; TCRdb holds only in-frame clones, not every one. V and J calls and clone size are as listed in that table; D and trimming were resolved from the DNA. The data contain fewer than 250,000 clones, around four fifths of them singletons. The CDR3 sequence is 13 residues long. After removal of 3 bases from V and 5 bases from J, the junction contained 4 bases not matched to a gene. Germline V gene data show CDR1 as SGDLS and CDR2 as YYNGEE. Sequencing used peripheral blood. The sequence was obtained from a man in his thirties or forties with active or convalescent COVID-19. V usage is TRBV9 and J usage is TRBJ1-2; 7 bases agree with TRBD1. The DNA of the CDR3 is TGTGCCAGCAGCGGACAGGGCCGGTATGGCTACACCTTC. This sequence encodes CASSGQGRYGYTF.